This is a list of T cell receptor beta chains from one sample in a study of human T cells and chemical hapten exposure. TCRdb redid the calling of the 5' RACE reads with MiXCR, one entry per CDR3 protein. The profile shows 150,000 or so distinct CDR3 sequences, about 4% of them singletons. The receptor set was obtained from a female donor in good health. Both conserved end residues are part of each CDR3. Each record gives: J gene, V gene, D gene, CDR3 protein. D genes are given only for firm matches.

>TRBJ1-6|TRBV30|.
CACQGRNSPLHF
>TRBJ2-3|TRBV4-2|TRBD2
CASSHGLAGGQSTDTQYF
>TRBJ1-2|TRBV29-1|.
CSVPQLSGQSYYGYTF
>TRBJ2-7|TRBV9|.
CASSGGLGVLYF
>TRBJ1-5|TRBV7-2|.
CASSLEGRVLQPQHF
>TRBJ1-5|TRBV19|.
CAIPGTGNQPQHF
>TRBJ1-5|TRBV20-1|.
CSASLGQSYNQPQHF
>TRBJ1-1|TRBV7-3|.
CASSLDGEAFF
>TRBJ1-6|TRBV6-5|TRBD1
CASIPPGGSPLHF
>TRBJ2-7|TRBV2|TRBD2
CASTSGAYEQYF
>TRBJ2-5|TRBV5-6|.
CASSFSPFQETQYF
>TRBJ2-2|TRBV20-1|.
CSARGLVWVPGELFF
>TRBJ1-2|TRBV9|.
CASSAEGGVGYGYTF
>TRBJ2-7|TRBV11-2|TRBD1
CASRHPGQPPYEQYF
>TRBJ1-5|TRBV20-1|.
CSASRLDSNQPQHF
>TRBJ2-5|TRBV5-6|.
CASCCALGDQETQYF
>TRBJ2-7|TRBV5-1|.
CASSLVQAAGEQYF
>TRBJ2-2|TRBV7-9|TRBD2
CASSTRTSSGELFF
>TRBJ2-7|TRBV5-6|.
CASSLVQYEQYF
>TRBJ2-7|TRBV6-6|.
CASSRRRDYEQYF
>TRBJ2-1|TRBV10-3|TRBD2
CAISESGGMRGGKDEQFF
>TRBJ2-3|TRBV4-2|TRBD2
CASSQPQGASGGADTQYF
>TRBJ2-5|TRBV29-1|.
CSVGFGRFETQYF